This T cell receptor (beta chain) was documented in a study of PD-1 blockade in classical Hodgkin lymphoma. This clone was recorded a few times. Indicated time point: cycle 4 day 1 (C4D1), after 5 to 7 weeks of nivolumab. Relapses following autologous stem cell transplantation were seen in all patients, with brentuximab vedotin exposure varying. Investigators isolated CD4+ T cells from thawed PBMCs through magnetic negative selection. The germline V gene encodes CDR1 KGHSH and CDR2 LQKENI. CDR3 length: 17 residues. Trimming took 4 bases from V and 1 from J; bases not matched to a gene: 10. Profiled with immunoSEQ multiplex PCR; TCRdb holds only in-frame clones, not every one. Of under 20,000 clones listed, about 68% are singletons.

The source was CD4+ T cells from blood, collected before the fourth cycle of nivolumab. This chain joins TRBV18 and TRBJ1-5, with 7 bases that match TRBD1. This receptor was identified in a human donor with classical Hodgkin lymphoma. The DNA of the CDR3 is TGTGCCAGCTCACTACAACCGACAGGGCTGAGCAATCAGCCCCAGCATTTT. This codes for CASSLQPTGLSNQPQHF. The full variable domain, its missing parts supplied by reference TRBV18 and TRBJ1-5, is NAGVMQNPRHLVRRRGQEARLRCSPMKGHSHVYWYRQLPEEGLKFMVYLQKENIIDESGMPKERFSAEFPKEGPSILRIQQVVRGDSAAYFCASSLQPTGLSNQPQHFGDGTRLSIL.